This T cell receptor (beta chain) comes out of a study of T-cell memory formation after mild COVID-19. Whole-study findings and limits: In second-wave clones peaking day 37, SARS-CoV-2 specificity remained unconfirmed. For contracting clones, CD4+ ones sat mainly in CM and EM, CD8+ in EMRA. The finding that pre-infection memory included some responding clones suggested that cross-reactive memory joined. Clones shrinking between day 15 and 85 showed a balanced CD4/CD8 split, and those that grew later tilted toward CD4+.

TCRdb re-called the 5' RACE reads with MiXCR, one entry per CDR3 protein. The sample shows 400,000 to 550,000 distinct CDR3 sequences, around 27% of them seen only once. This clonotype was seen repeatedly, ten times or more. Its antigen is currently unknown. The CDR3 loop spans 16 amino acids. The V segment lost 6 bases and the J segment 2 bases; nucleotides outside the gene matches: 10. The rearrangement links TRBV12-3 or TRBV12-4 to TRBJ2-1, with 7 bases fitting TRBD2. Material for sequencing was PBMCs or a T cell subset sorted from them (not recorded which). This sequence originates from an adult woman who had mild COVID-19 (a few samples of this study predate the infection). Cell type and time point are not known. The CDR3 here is CASSTGYGGTYNEQFF. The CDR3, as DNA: TGTGCCAGCAGCACAGGCTACGGGGGGACCTACAATGAGCAGTTCTTC.